The 6 T cell receptor beta chains presented below share a single source sample, sequenced in a study of response to subunit inactivated influenza vaccine. Each CDR3 protein is one row after TCRdb ran MiXCR on the RT-PCR reads. The table records 500,000 to 600,000 distinct CDR3 sequences, 13% of them present only once. The starting material was PBMCs from blood, obtained roughly 6 weeks after vaccination. These receptors were obtained from a man in his forties or fifties who received an inactivated influenza vaccine.

The chain links TRBV12-3 or TRBV12-4 to TRBJ1-1, with TRBD1 matching 10 bases. J gave up 0 bases and V 3 bases, and 1 base lay outside the gene matches. The CDR3 is 15 amino acids. CDR3 DNA: TGTGCCAGCAGTTTTGGGACAGGGGTGAACACTGAAGCTTTCTTT. This codes for CASSFGTGVNTEAFF.

This clonotype was seen more than once but under ten times. V gene TRBV12-3 or TRBV12-4 combines with J gene TRBJ2-2, with 7 bases lining up with TRBD1. This CDR3 contains 16 residues. With V trimmed by 4 bases and J by 1 base, 6 bases remained unmatched. The CDR3 protein is CASSSTGAQNTGELFF. The CDR3 coding sequence is TGTGCCAGCAGTTCAACAGGGGCGCAGAACACCGGGGAGCTGTTTTTT.

V and J are TRBV5-1 and TRBJ2-7; D unresolved. V was cut by 2 bases and J by 3 bases, with 15 bases left in between. CDR1 and CDR2 from the germline V gene are SGHRS and YFSETQ. This CDR3 is built from 15 residues. This chain's CDR3 is CASSLPRAGLYEQYF. As DNA, the CDR3 is TGCGCCAGCAGCTTACCCCGGGCAGGCCTCTACGAGCAGTACTTC.

The chain joins TRBV7-9 to TRBJ2-1; D is undetermined. Trimming took off 1 base at V and 8 bases at J, with 9 bases between the two ends. Per germline, CDR1 SEHNR and CDR2 FQNEAQ (reference sequence). There are 13 residues in the CDR3. The CDR3 nucleotides are TGTGCCAGCAGCTTAGATTATCTATATGAGCAGTTCTTC. Translating it yields CASSLDYLYEQFF.

The V gene is TRBV9, the J gene TRBJ2-3; D possibly corresponds to TRBD2 (5 bases). The CDR3 consists of 17 residues. The ends were cut back, 4 bases at V and 6 bases at J, with 24 bases in the middle. Germline lookup yields CDR1 SGDLS and CDR2 YYNGEE. The CDR3 coding sequence is TGTGCCAGCAGCACCGAAGGAACTGGACTCGAGGGCGATACGCAGTATTTT. It encodes CASSTEGTGLEGDTQYF.

The V call is TRBV12-3 or TRBV12-4, the J call TRBJ1-2; D remains ambiguous. CDR3 length equals 14 residues. Trimming removed 3 bases at V and 7 bases at J, with 15 bases between. CDR3 sequence reads: CASSFSGFMFGYTF. DNA of the CDR3: TGTGCCAGCAGTTTTTCGGGGTTCATGTTTGGCTACACCTTC.